This T cell receptor (beta chain) is drawn from a study of CD8 T cells in ankylosing spondylitis. This clonotype came up many times. Its antigen remains unknown. CDR3 size: 16 residues. After removal of 4 bases from V and 0 bases from J, the junction contained 6 bases not matched to a gene. The germline gives CDR1 ENHRY, CDR2 SYGVKD. TCRdb fed the 5' RACE reads into MiXCR, producing one record per CDR3 protein. Counted here are fewer than 250,000 distinct CDR3 sequences, roughly 24% occurring once; the ten biggest clones make up roughly 6.7%. Findings and limits, study-wide: A motif of 8 or 9 highly homologous TCR beta variants was seen as apparently characteristic of ankylosing spondylitis blood. Disease-linked clones were found to be CD8+ and relatively rare in peripheral blood. Reported data indicate significant enrichment of disease-linked clones within matched ankylosing spondylitis synovial fluid.

The clonotype was recovered from a male donor with ankylosing spondylitis or in good health (not recorded which). What was sequenced was blood, either unsorted or a sorted T cell fraction (not recorded which). The chain is built from TRBV10-3 and TRBJ2-3; 8 bases match TRBD1. The CDR3: CAISGLGQGSTDTQYF. The CDR3 DNA reads as TGTGCCATCAGTGGCTTAGGACAGGGAAGCACAGATACGCAGTATTTT.